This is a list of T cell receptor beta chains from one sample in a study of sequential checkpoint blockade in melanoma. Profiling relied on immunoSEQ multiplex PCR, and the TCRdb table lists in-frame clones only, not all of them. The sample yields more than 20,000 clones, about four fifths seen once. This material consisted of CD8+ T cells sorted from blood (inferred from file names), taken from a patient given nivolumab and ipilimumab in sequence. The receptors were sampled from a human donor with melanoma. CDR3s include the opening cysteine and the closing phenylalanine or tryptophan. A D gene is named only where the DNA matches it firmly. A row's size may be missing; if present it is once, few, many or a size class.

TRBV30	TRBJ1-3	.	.	TGTGCCTGGAAACTGCCTTCAACGGGAAACACCATATATTTT	CAWKLPSTGNTIYF
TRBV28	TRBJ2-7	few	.	TGTGCCAGCAGTTTATATGGTACGGCCTACGAGCAGTACTTC	CASSLYGTAYEQYF
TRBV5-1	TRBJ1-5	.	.	TGCGCCAGCAGCTTTAACGGGGGGATCGGTCGGCCCCAGCATTTT	CASSFNGGIGRPQHF
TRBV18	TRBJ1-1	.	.	TGTGCCAGCTCACAGCAGGGGTGGAGCACTGAAGCTTTCTTT	CASSQQGWSTEAFF
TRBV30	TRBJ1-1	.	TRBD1	TGTGCCTGGAGAGGACAGGCCCTGAACACTGAAGCTTTCTTT	CAWRGQALNTEAFF
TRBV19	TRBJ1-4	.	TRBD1	TGTGCCAGTAGTCCCCGGGACAGGGGGCTTGCTAATGAAAAACTGTTTTTT	CASSPRDRGLANEKLFF
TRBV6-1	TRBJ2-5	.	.	TGTGCCAGCAGTGAATTCCTACTACAAGAGACCCAGTACTTC	CASSEFLLQETQYF
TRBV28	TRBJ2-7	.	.	TGTGCCAGCAGTTTGCTTACCTACGAGCAGTACTTC	CASSLLTYEQYF
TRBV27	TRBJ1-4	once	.	TGTGCCAGCAGTTACCGGGGGGCTAATGAAAAACTGTTTTTT	CASSYRGANEKLFF
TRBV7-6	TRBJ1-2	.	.	TGTGCCAGCAGCTTACCCGACACAAGGGGCTACACCTTC	CASSLPDTRGYTF
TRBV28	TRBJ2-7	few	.	TGTGCCAGCAGTTTAGGGGGACTCGAGCAGTACTTC	CASSLGGLEQYF
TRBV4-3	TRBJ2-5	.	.	TGCGCCAGCAGCCAAGACAGGGGAGAGACCCAGTACTTC	CASSQDRGETQYF
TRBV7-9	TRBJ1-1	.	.	TGTGCCAGCAGCCCCGGGGGAAATGAAGCTTTCTTT	CASSPGGNEAFF
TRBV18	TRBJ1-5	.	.	TGTGCCAGCTCACGACTCCAGGGGCTGGATCAGCCCCAGCATTTT	CASSRLQGLDQPQHF
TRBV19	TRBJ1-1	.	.	TGTGCCAGTACCCCGGGGGGTCGTAGAGCTTTCTTT	CASTPGGRRAFF
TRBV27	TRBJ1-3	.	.	TGTGCCACTCCGATAGATCCGACACCCTCTGGAAACACCATATATTTT	CATPIDPTPSGNTIYF